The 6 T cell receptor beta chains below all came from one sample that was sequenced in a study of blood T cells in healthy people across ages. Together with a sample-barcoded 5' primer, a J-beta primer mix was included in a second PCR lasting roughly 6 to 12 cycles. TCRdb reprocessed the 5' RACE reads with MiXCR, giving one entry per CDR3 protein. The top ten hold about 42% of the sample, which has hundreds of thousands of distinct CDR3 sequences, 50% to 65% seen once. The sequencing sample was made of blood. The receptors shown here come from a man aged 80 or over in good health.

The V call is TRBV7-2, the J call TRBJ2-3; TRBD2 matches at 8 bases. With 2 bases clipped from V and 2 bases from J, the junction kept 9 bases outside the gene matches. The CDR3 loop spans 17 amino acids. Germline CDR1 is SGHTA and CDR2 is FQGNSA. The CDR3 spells CASSLSVSGRSTDTQYF. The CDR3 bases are TGTGCCAGCAGCTTAAGCGTGAGCGGGAGATCCACAGATACGCAGTATTTT. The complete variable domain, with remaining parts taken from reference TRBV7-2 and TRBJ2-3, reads GAGVSQSPSNKVTEKGKDVELRCDPISGHTALYWYRQSLGQGLEFLIYFQGNSAPDKSGLPSDRFSAERTGGSVSTLTIQRTQQEDSAVYLCASSLSVSGRSTDTQYFGPGTRLTVL.

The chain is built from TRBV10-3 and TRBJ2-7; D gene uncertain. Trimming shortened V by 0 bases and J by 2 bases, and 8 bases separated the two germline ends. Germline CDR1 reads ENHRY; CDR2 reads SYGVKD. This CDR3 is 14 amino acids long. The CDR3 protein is CAISESVGTYEQYF. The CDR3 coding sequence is TGTGCCATCAGTGAGTCTGTAGGGACCTACGAGCAGTACTTC.

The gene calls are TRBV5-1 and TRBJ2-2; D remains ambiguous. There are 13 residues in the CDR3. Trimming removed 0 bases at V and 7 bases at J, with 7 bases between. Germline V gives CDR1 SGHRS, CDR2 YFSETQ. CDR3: CASSLDDVGELFF. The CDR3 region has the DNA TGCGCCAGCAGCTTGGATGATGTCGGGGAGCTGTTTTTT.

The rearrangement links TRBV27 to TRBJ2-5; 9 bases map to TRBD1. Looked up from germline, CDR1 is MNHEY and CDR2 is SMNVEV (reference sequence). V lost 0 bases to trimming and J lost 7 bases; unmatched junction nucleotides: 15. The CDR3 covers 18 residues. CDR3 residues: CASSLSKPGTGSVRTQYF. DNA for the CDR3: TGTGCCAGCAGTTTATCAAAGCCCGGGACAGGGAGTGTGAGGACCCAGTACTTC.

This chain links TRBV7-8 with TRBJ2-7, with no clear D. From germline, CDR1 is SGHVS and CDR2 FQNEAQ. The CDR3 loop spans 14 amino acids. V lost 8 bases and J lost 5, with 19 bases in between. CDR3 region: CASRPPSSINEQYF. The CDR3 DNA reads TGTGCCAGCCGCCCTCCCTCGAGCATAAACGAGCAGTACTTC.

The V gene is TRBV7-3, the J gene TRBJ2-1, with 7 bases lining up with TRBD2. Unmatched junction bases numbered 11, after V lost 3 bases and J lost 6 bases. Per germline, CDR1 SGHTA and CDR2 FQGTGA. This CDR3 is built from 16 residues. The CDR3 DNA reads TGTGCCAGCAGCTTTGGGAGAGGGAGGGCCTTCAATGAGCAGTTCTTC. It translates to CASSFGRGRAFNEQFF.